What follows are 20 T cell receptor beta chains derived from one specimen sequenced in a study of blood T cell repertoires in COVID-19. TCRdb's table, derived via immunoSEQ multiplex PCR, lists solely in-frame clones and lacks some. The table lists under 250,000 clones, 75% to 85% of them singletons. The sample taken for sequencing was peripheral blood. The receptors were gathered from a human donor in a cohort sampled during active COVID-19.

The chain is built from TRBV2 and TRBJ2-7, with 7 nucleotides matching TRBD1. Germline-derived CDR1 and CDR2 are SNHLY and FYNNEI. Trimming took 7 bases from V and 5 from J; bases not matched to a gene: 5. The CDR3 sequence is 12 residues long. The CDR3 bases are TGTGCCAGCAACCAAGACAGGGACGAGCAGTACTTC. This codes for CASNQDRDEQYF.

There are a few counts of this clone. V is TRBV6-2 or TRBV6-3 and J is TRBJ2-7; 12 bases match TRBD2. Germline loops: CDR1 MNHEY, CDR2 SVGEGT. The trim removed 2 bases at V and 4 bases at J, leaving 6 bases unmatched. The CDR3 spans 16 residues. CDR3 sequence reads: CASSYPLAGGPYEQYF. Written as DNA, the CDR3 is TGTGCCAGCAGTTACCCCCTAGCGGGAGGGCCGTACGAGCAGTACTTC.

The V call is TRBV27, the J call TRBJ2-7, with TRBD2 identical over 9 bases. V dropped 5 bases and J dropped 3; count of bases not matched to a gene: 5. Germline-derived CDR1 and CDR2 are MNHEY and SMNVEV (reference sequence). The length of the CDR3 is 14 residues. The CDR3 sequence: CASSHSGSDYEQYF. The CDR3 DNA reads TGTGCCAGCAGTCATAGCGGGAGTGACTACGAGCAGTACTTC.

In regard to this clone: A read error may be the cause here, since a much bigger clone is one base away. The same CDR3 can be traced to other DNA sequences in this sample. CDR3 nucleotides: TGTGCCAGCAGCCGGGACAGCTACGAGCAGTACTTC. Amino acid sequence: CASSRDSYEQYF. The rearrangement uses TRBV6-5 and TRBJ2-7; 7 nucleotides agree with TRBD1. The germline V gene encodes CDR1 MNHEY and CDR2 SVGAGI. Trimming at V came to 6 bases and at J to 3 bases, leaving 2 bases not matched to a gene. This CDR3 comprises 12 residues.

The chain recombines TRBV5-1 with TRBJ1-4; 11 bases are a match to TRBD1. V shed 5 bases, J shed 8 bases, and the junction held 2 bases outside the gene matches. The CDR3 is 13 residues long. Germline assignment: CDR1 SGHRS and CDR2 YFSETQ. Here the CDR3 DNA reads TGCGCCAGCAGACGGACAGGGGGCGAAAAACTGTTTTTT. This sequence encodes CASRRTGGEKLFF.

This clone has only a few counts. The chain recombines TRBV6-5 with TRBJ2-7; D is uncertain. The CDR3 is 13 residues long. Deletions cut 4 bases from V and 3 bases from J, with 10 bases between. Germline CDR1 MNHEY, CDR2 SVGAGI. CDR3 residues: CASSLYRDYEQYF. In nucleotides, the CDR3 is TGTGCCAGCAGTTTATACAGAGACTACGAGCAGTACTTC.

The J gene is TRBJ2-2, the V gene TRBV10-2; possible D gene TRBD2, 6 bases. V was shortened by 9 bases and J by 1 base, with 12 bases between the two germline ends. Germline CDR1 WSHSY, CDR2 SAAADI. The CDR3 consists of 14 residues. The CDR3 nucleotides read TGCGCCAGTGGAAGACTAGAGAACACCGGGGAGCTGTTTTTT. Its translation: CASGRLENTGELFF.

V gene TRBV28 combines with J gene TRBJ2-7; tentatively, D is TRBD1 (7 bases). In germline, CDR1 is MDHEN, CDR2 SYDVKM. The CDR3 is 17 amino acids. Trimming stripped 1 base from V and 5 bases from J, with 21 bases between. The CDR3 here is CASSLLSWRGRVHEQYF. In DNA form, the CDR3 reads TGTGCCAGCAGTTTATTGAGTTGGAGGGGGCGCGTCCACGAGCAGTACTTC.

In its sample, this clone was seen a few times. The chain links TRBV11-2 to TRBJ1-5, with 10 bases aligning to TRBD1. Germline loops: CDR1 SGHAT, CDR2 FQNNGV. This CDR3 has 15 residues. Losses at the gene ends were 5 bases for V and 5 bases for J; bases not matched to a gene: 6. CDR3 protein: CASSRDRGKDQPQHF. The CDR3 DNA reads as TGTGCCAGCAGCCGGGACAGGGGCAAGGATCAGCCCCAGCATTTT.

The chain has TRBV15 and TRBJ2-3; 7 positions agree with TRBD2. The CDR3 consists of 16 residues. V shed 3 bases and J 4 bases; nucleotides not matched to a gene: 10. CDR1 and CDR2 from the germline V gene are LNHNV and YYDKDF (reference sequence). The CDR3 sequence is CATSSLTSAGSDTQYF. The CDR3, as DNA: TGTGCCACCAGCAGCCTAACTAGCGCCGGTTCAGATACGCAGTATTTT.

The CDR3 spells CAISDLASGRTDTQYF. The CDR3 bases are TGTGCCATCAGTGATTTGGCTAGCGGGAGAACAGATACGCAGTATTTT. V usage is TRBV10-3 and J usage is TRBJ2-3, with TRBD2 matching over 10 bases. Per the germline V gene, CDR1 is ENHRY and CDR2 is SYGVKD. V lost 3 bases, J lost 3 bases, and 6 bases stayed unmatched. The CDR3 consists of 16 residues.

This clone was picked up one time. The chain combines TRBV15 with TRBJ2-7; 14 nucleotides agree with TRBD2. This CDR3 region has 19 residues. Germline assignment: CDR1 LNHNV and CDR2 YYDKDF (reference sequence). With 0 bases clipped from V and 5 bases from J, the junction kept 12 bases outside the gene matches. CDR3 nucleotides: TGTGCCACCAGCAGAGATCTTATCGGACTAGCGGGAGGTCGGAACGAGCAGTACTTC. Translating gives CATSRDLIGLAGGRNEQYF.

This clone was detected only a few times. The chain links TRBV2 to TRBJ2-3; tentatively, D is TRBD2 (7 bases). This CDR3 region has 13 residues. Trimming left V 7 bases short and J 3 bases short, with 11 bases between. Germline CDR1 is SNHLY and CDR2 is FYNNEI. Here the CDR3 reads CASNGGATDTQYF. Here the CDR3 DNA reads TGTGCCAGCAATGGGGGGGCGACAGATACGCAGTATTTT.

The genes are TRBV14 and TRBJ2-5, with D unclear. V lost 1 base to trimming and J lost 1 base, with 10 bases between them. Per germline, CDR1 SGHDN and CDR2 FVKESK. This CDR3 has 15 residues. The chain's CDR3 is CASSQVGRLQETQYF. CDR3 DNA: TGTGCCAGCAGCCAAGTAGGCAGACTCCAAGAGACCCAGTACTTC.

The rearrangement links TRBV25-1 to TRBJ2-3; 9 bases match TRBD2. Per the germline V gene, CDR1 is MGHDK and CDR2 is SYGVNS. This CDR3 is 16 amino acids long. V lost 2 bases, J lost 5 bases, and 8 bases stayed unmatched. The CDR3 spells CASSEALREGKDTQYF. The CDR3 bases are TGTGCCAGCAGTGAAGCATTGCGGGAGGGGAAAGATACGCAGTATTTT.

Here the CDR3 reads CASSFSPGTGGVEQFF. DNA for the CDR3: TGTGCCAGCAGCTTCTCCCCCGGGACAGGGGGCGTGGAGCAGTTCTTC. The V and J genes are TRBV7-9 and TRBJ2-1; 12 nucleotides agree with TRBD1. From germline, CDR1 is SEHNR and CDR2 FQNEAQ (reference sequence). Trimming cost V 3 bases and J 10 bases; bases outside gene matches: 10. This CDR3 has 16 amino acids.

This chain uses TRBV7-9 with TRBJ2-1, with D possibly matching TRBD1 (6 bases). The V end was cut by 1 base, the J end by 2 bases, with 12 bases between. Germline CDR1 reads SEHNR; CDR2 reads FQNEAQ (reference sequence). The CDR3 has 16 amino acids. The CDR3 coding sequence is TGTGCCAGCAGCTTAGAAGGTGGGGGCCCCTACAATGAGCAGTTCTTC. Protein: CASSLEGGGPYNEQFF.

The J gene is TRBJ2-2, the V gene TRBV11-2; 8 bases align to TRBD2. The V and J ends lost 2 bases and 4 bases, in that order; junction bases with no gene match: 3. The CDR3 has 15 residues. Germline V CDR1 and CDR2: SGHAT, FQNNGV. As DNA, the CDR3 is TGTGCCAGCAGCTTACGGGGGGGCACCACCGGGGAGCTGTTTTTT. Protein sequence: CASSLRGGTTGELFF. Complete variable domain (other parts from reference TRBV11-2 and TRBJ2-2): EAGVAQSPRYKIIEKRQSVAFWCNPISGHATLYWYQQILGQGPKLLIQFQNNGVVDDSQLPKDRFSAERLKGVDSTLKIQPAKLEDSAVYLCASSLRGGTTGELFFGEGSRLTVL.

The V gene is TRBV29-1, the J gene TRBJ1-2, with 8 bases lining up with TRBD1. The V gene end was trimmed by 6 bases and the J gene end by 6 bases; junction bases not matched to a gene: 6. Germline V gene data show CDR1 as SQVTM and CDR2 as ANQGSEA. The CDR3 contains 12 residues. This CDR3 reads CSVGDRGNGYTF. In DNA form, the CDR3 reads TGCAGCGTCGGAGACAGGGGTAATGGCTACACCTTC.

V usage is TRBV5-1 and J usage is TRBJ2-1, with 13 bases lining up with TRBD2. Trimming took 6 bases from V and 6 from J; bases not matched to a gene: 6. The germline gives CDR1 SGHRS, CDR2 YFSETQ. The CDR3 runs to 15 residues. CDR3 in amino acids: CASTTGTSGANEQFF. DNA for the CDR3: TGCGCCAGCACCACCGGGACTAGCGGGGCCAATGAGCAGTTCTTC.